The 8 T cell receptor beta chains reported below all come from one sample, sequenced in a study of T cell responses to AZD1222 COVID-19 vaccine. Profiling relied on immunoSEQ multiplex PCR, and the TCRdb table lists in-frame clones only, not all of them. The table shows some 170,000 clones, with around 90% occurring only once. The sequencing used peripheral blood, collected on day 0 of AZD1222 vaccination. These TCRs come from an adult in good health.

This clone turned up a few times. V is TRBV6-5 and J is TRBJ1-3, with D hard to call. Trimming removed 6 bases at V and 0 bases at J, with 9 bases between. The CDR3 is 14 amino acids. Germline V gives CDR1 MNHEY, CDR2 SVGAGI. The CDR3: CASRPAFSGNTIYF. The CDR3 coding sequence is TGTGCCAGCAGGCCAGCCTTCTCTGGAAACACCATATATTTT.

J is TRBJ1-1 and V is TRBV4-2; TRBD1 matches at 9 bases. Germline V CDR1 and CDR2: LGHNA, YNFKEQ. CDR3 length equals 15 residues. After removal of 2 bases from V and 3 bases from J, the junction contained 4 bases not matched to a gene. CDR3: CASSQPDRGDTEAFF. CDR3 in DNA: TGTGCCAGCAGCCAACCCGACAGGGGGGACACTGAAGCTTTCTTT.

The chain has TRBV4-3 and TRBJ2-7; 7 nucleotides agree with TRBD1. The trim removed 4 bases at V and 3 bases at J, leaving 9 bases unmatched. Germline CDR1 and CDR2: LGHNA and YSLEER. The CDR3 is 15 residues long. Here the CDR3 reads CASSLGTVGGYEQYF. In DNA form, the CDR3 reads TGCGCCAGCAGCCTAGGGACAGTTGGGGGCTACGAGCAGTACTTC.

J is TRBJ1-3 and V is TRBV7-9; D possibly corresponds to TRBD1 (5 bases). Trimming left V 3 bases short and J 0 bases short, with 12 bases between. The germline CDR1 and CDR2 sequences are SEHNR and FQNEAQ (reference sequence). The length of the CDR3 is 16 residues. Written as DNA, the CDR3 is TGTGCCAGCAGCTTTGGGGGACCGAGCTCTGGAAACACCATATATTTT. Translating gives CASSFGGPSSGNTIYF.

The rearrangement uses TRBV7-3 and TRBJ2-2; 8 bases fit TRBD1. This CDR3 is built from 15 residues. Germline values: CDR1 SGHTA, CDR2 FQGTGA. V lost 5 bases and J lost 3; bases outside the gene matches: 5. The CDR3 spells CASSPTGADTGELFF. The CDR3 DNA reads TGTGCCAGCAGCCCGACAGGGGCCGACACCGGGGAGCTGTTTTTT.

The V and J genes are TRBV18 and TRBJ2-3, with TRBD1 matching 9 bases. Germline V gives CDR1 KGHSH, CDR2 LQKENI. The CDR3 contains 15 residues. With 5 bases clipped from V and 3 bases from J, the junction kept 6 bases outside the gene matches. The CDR3 reads CASSAGTGITDTQYF. CDR3 bases: TGTGCCAGCTCAGCCGGGACAGGGATAACAGATACGCAGTATTTT.

The chain uses TRBV4-3 and TRBJ1-3; 7 bases fit TRBD1. The germline CDR1 and CDR2 sequences are LGHNA and YSLEER. J lost 4 bases, V lost 2 bases, and 5 bases had no gene match. CDR3 length: 15 amino acids. The CDR3 spells CASSQRRGSGNTIYF. CDR3 coding DNA: TGCGCCAGCAGCCAACGCAGGGGGTCAGGAAACACCATATATTTT.

This chain connects TRBV7-9 to TRBJ1-5; unclear D gene. Germline CDR1 and CDR2: SEHNR and FQNEAQ (reference sequence). The CDR3 totals 16 residues. V was shortened by 3 bases and J by 2 bases, with 14 bases between the two germline ends. In nucleotides, the CDR3 is TGTGCCAGCAGCTTTGCTGGCCATTATCGCAATCAGCCCCAGCATTTT. It codes for CASSFAGHYRNQPQHF.